The 21 T cell receptor beta chains given below trace back to one sample, sequenced in a study of cytomegalovirus exposure and HLA in healthy donors. Vbeta (60) and Jbeta (13) primers were used in the PCR. Clones were read by immunoSEQ multiplex PCR, and TCRdb kept only the in-frame ones, dropping some. The sample carries roughly 100,000 clones, more than 65% recorded once. Sequencing used PBMCs. These receptors all stem from a man aged 25-40 years in good health and CMV-seronegative.

This chain uses TRBV10-3 with TRBJ2-3; 14 bases align to TRBD2. The CDR3 is made up of 16 amino acids. The junction had 7 bases not matched to a gene; V was cut back by 6 bases and J by 5 bases. CDR1 and CDR2 from the germline V gene are ENHRY and SYGVKD. For the CDR3, the DNA is TGTGCCATCAGAATGGGACTAGCGGGAGCGGAAGATACGCAGTATTTT. Protein: CAIRMGLAGAEDTQYF.

The gene calls are TRBV11-2 and TRBJ1-6; D unresolved. The V gene lost 5 bases and the J gene lost 0 bases, with 11 bases spanning the gap. There are 16 residues in the CDR3. Germline V gene lookup returns CDR1 SGHAT and CDR2 FQNNGV. The CDR3, as DNA: TGTGCCAGCAGCCCCGGATACAGCTCCTATAATTCACCCCTCCACTTT. Translation gives CASSPGYSSYNSPLHF.

J is TRBJ2-3 and V is TRBV7-9, with TRBD2 identical over 9 bases. The CDR3 consists of 15 residues. Per germline, CDR1 SEHNR and CDR2 FQNEAQ (reference sequence). Losses at the gene ends were 5 bases for V and 0 bases for J; bases not matched to a gene: 3. CDR3 DNA sequence: TGTGCCAGCAGCCGGGGACTAGCTAGCACAGATACGCAGTATTTT. Protein: CASSRGLASTDTQYF.

The V and J genes are TRBV28 and TRBJ2-2; D possibly corresponds to TRBD1 (5 bases). This CDR3 spans 14 amino acids. V was cut by 6 bases and J by 4 bases, with 12 bases left in between. The germline V gene encodes CDR1 MDHEN and CDR2 SYDVKM. The CDR3 is CASRLSRATGELFF. Here the CDR3 DNA reads TGTGCCAGCAGGCTCAGCAGGGCCACCGGGGAGCTGTTTTTT.

Turning to this clone: An end of the junction does not agree with germline; a read error may underlie this. The chain is built from TRBV7-3 and TRBJ2-7, with D possibly matching TRBD1 (5 bases). Germline V gene sequence: CDR1 SGHTA, CDR2 FQGTGA. This CDR3 is 15 amino acids long. CDR3 loop: CASSPGQGADYEQYF. In nucleotides, the CDR3 is TGCGCCAGCAGCCCCGGCCAGGGTGCAGACTACGAGCAGTACTTC. Full variable domain (remainder filled in from reference TRBV7-3 and TRBJ2-7): GAGVSQTPSNKVTEKGKYVELRCDPISGHTALYWYRQSLGQGPEFLIYFQGTGAADDSGLPNDRFFAVRPEGSVSTLKIQRTERGDSAVYLCASSPGQGADYEQYFGPGTRLTVT.

This chain links TRBV6-5 with TRBJ1-5, with D perhaps matching TRBD1 (5 bases). This CDR3 is built from 15 residues. The V and J ends lost 0 bases and 5 bases respectively, with 11 bases between them. CDR1 and CDR2 from the germline V gene are MNHEY and SVGAGI. The CDR3 bases are TGTGCCAGCAGTTACTCGATACAGGCTGATCAGCCCCAGCATTTT. Encoded protein: CASSYSIQADQPQHF.

The V gene is TRBV5-1, the J gene TRBJ2-3; 12 nucleotides align to TRBD2. In germline, CDR1 is SGHRS, CDR2 YFSETQ. The ends lost 4 bases at V and 8 bases at J; junction bases unmatched: 20. The CDR3 contains 19 residues. CDR3 DNA: TGCGCCAGCAGCAGGAGTTCCTTTAGGACTAGCGGGGTCTTTGGTACGCAGTATTTT. Protein sequence: CASSRSSFRTSGVFGTQYF.

J is TRBJ2-2 and V is TRBV6-5; TRBD2 might be the D (5 bases). Trimming removed 0 bases from V and 5 bases from J, with 13 bases in between. The CDR3 contains 16 residues. Germline values: CDR1 MNHEY, CDR2 SVGAGI. As DNA, the CDR3 is TGTGCCAGCAGTTACTCGAGGGCCGTGGGGACCGGGGAGCTGTTTTTT. Translated: CASSYSRAVGTGELFF.

This clone was seen a handful of times. The chain carries TRBV4-3 and TRBJ2-2; D ambiguous. In germline, CDR1 is LGHNA, CDR2 YSLEER. This CDR3 has 15 residues. V gave up 4 bases and J gave up 4 bases, with 13 bases separating them. Written as DNA, the CDR3 is TGCGCCAGCAGCCTGTCGTACAGTGCCACCGGGGAGCTGTTTTTT. This encodes CASSLSYSATGELFF.

This chain joins TRBV18 and TRBJ2-7; 8 bases agree with TRBD1. Per germline, CDR1 KGHSH and CDR2 LQKENI. The V segment lost 3 bases and the J segment 7 bases; nucleotides outside the gene matches: 2. The CDR3 has 12 residues. Here the CDR3 reads CASSPGQEEQYF. The CDR3 DNA reads as TGTGCCAGCTCACCGGGACAGGAGGAGCAGTACTTC.

The chain has TRBV28 and TRBJ1-5, with a weak D call TRBD1 (6 bases). The CDR3 has 15 residues. The ends were cut back, 3 bases at V and 1 base at J, with 10 bases in the middle. Per the germline V gene, CDR1 is MDHEN and CDR2 is SYDVKM. Here the CDR3 DNA reads TGTGCCAGCAGTTTCTCAGGGACAAGCAATCAGCCCCAGCATTTT. Translation: CASSFSGTSNQPQHF. Supplemented by reference TRBV28 and TRBJ1-5, the full variable domain reads DVKVTQSSRYLVKRTGEKVFLECVQDMDHENMFWYRQDPGLGLRLIYFSYDVKMKEKGDIPEGYSVSREKKERFSLILESASTNQTSMYLCASSFSGTSNQPQHFGDGTRLSIL.

The chain links TRBV5-8 to TRBJ1-1; D perhaps matches TRBD1 (5 bases). Germline loops: CDR1 SGHTS, CDR2 YDEGEE. Trimming cost V 4 bases and J 4 bases, with 17 bases left between them. This CDR3 comprises 15 residues. CDR3 DNA: TGTGCCAGCAGCCGGGGACTCTCGGTGGGCACTGAAGCTTTCTTT. It translates to CASSRGLSVGTEAFF. Together with reference TRBV5-8 and TRBJ1-1, the CDR3 gives the full variable domain: EAGVTQSPTHLIKTRGQQATLRCSPISGHTSVYWYQQALGLGLQFLLWYDEGEERNRGNFPPRFSGRQFPNYSSELNVNALELEDSALYLCASSRGLSVGTEAFFGQGTRLTVV.

The chain recombines TRBV19 with TRBJ2-3, with D possibly being TRBD2 (5 bases). The V gene's germline CDR1 is LNHDA and CDR2 SQIVND (reference sequence). The length of the CDR3 is 15 residues. V lost 8 bases to trimming and J lost 0 bases, with 15 bases between them. CDR3 sequence reads: CASGGGKKSTDTQYF. The CDR3 region has the DNA TGTGCCAGTGGAGGAGGCAAAAAAAGCACAGATACGCAGTATTTT.

CDR3 loop: CASSPGQGGETQYF. The CDR3 nucleotides are TGTGCCAGCAGCCCGGGACAGGGAGGAGAGACCCAGTACTTC. V is TRBV2 and J is TRBJ2-5; 9 nucleotides agree with TRBD1. This CDR3 has 14 residues. The trim removed 6 bases at V and 4 bases at J, leaving 6 bases unmatched. The germline gives CDR1 SNHLY, CDR2 FYNNEI.

The V gene is TRBV11-3, the J gene TRBJ2-1; D gene uncertain. V was pared by 0 bases and J by 10 bases, with 10 bases between. The CDR3 length is 13 residues. Germline V gene data show CDR1 as SGHNT and CDR2 as YENEEA. CDR3: CASSLDTEREQFF. The CDR3 DNA sequence: TGTGCCAGCAGCTTAGATACGGAGCGCGAGCAGTTCTTC. Full variable domain (missing parts from reference TRBV11-3 and TRBJ2-1): EAGVVQSPRYKIIEKKQPVAFWCNPISGHNTLYWYLQNLGQGPELLIRYENEEAVDDSQLPKDRFSAERLKGVDSTLKIQPAELGDSAVYLCASSLDTEREQFFGPGTRLTVL.

The chain combines TRBV7-2 with TRBJ2-2; 9 bases fit TRBD1. With 3 bases clipped from V and 5 bases from J, the junction kept 4 bases outside the gene matches. The length of the CDR3 is 15 residues. In germline, CDR1 is SGHTA, CDR2 FQGNSA. The DNA for the CDR3 is TGTGCCAGCAGCTTGCATGGACAGGGGACCGGGGAGCTGTTTTTT. Translation gives CASSLHGQGTGELFF.

This chain connects TRBV5-4 to TRBJ2-6; D is undetermined. The length of the CDR3 is 14 residues. The ends were cut back, 3 bases at V and 1 base at J, with 5 bases in the middle. Germline V CDR1 and CDR2: SGHNT, YYREEE (reference sequence). CDR3: CASSSQSGANVLTF. The CDR3 DNA sequence: TGTGCCAGCAGCTCCCAATCTGGGGCCAACGTCCTGACTTTC.

V and J are TRBV11-2 and TRBJ2-3; D perhaps matches TRBD1 (5 bases). Deletions cut 1 base from V and 6 bases from J, with 11 bases between. The CDR3 length is 14 residues. Germline V gene data show CDR1 as SGHAT and CDR2 as FQNNGV. CDR3 residues: CASSLAAGWDTQYF. As DNA, the CDR3 is TGTGCCAGCAGCTTAGCGGCAGGGTGGGATACGCAGTATTTT.

The J gene is TRBJ2-7, the V gene TRBV19; TRBD2 agrees at 7 bases. J gave up 2 bases and V 10 bases, and 14 bases lay outside the gene matches. Per germline, CDR1 LNHDA and CDR2 SQIVND (reference sequence). CDR3 length equals 15 residues. The CDR3 nucleotides read TGTGCCACCACATCGGGGGGAAAGGGCACCTACGAGCAGTACTTC. Its translation: CATTSGGKGTYEQYF.

This sequence joins TRBV4-3 and TRBJ2-3, with 14 bases aligning to TRBD2. The length of the CDR3 is 19 residues. The germline gives CDR1 LGHNA, CDR2 YSLEER. Unmatched junction bases numbered 13, after V lost 3 bases and J lost 5 bases. The CDR3 is CASSQGTSGSGLGQDTQYF. The DNA for the CDR3 is TGCGCCAGCAGCCAGGGGACTAGCGGGAGTGGATTGGGGCAAGATACGCAGTATTTT.

The chain links TRBV9 to TRBJ2-6; possible D gene TRBD2, 5 bases. Germline assignment: CDR1 SGDLS and CDR2 YYNGEE. CDR3 length equals 16 residues. The V gene lost 4 bases and the J gene lost 2 bases, with 13 bases spanning the gap. The DNA of the CDR3 is TGTGCCAGCAGCCCACCATTGGGAGCTGGGGCCAACGTCCTGACTTTC. Translated, it gives CASSPPLGAGANVLTF.